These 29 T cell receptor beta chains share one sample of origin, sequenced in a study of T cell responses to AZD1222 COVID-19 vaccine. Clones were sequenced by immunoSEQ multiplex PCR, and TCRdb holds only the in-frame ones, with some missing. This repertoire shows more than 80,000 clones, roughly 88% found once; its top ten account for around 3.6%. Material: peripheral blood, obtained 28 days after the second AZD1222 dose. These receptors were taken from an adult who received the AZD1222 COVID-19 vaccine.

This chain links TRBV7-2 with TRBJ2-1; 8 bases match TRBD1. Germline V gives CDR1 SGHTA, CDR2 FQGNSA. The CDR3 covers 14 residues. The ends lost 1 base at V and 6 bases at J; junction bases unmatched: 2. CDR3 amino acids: CASSLDGQGNEQFF. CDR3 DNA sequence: TGTGCCAGCAGCTTAGACGGACAGGGCAATGAGCAGTTCTTC.

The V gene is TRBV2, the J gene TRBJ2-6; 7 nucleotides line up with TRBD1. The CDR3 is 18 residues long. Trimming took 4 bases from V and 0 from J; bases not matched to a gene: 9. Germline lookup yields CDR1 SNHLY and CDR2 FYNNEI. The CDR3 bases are TGTGCCAGCAGTGCGGGACAGAGATCGTTCTCTGGGGCCAACGTCCTGACTTTC. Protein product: CASSAGQRSFSGANVLTF.

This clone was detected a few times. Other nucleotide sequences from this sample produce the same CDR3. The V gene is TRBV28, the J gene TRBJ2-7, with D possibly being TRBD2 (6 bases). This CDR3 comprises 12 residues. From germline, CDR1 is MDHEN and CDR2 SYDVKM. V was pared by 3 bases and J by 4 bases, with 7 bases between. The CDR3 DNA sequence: TGTGCCAGCAGTTTGGAGGGATACGAGCAGTACTTC. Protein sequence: CASSLEGYEQYF.

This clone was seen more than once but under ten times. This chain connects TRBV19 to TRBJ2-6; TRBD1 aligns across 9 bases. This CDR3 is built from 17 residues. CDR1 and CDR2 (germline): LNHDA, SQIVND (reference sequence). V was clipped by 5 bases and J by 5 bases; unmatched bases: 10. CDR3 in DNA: TGTGCCAGTAGTCCAGGACAGGGGTCGAACTGGGCCAACGTCCTGACTTTC. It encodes CASSPGQGSNWANVLTF.

Here the CDR3 DNA reads TGTGCCAGTAGATGGACGACAGGGTCGGGTCAGCCCCAGCATTTT. Translation gives CASRWTTGSGQPQHF. This chain joins TRBV19 and TRBJ1-5; TRBD1 matches 7 bases. The CDR3 consists of 15 residues. Germline CDR1 is LNHDA and CDR2 is SQIVND (reference sequence). Trimming at V came to 6 bases and at J to 6 bases, leaving 11 bases not matched to a gene.

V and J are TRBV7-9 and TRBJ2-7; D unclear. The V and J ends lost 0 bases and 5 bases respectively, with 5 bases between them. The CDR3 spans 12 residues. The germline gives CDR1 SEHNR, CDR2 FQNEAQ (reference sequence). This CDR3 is CASSLATDEQYF. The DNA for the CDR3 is TGTGCCAGCAGCTTAGCAACCGACGAGCAGTACTTC.

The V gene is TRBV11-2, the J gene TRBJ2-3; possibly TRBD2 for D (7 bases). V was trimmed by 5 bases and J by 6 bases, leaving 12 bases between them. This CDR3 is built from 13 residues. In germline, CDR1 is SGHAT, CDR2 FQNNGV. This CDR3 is CASSGGGRDTQYF. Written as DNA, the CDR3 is TGTGCCAGCAGCGGCGGGGGCAGGGATACGCAGTATTTT.

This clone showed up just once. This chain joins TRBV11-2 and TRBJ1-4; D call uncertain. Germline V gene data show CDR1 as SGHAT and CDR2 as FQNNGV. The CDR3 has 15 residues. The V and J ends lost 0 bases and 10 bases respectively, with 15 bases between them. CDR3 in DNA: TGTGCCAGCAGCTTAGATACGCGCAGTTTAGGAAAACTGTTTTTT. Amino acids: CASSLDTRSLGKLFF.

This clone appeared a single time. CDR3 region: CASSGQLNTEAFF. In DNA form, the CDR3 reads TGTGCCAGTAGTGGGCAGTTGAACACTGAAGCTTTCTTT. The J gene is TRBJ1-1, the V gene TRBV19; D uncertain. V was shortened by 5 bases and J by 0 bases, with 7 bases between the two germline ends. From germline, CDR1 is LNHDA and CDR2 SQIVND (reference sequence). This CDR3 contains 13 residues. Together with reference TRBV19 and TRBJ1-1, the CDR3 gives the full variable domain: DGGITQSPKYLFRKEGQNVTLSCEQNLNHDAMYWYRQDPGQGLRLIYYSQIVNDFQKGDIAEGYSVSREKKESFPLTVTSAQKNPTAFYLCASSGQLNTEAFFGQGTRLTVV.

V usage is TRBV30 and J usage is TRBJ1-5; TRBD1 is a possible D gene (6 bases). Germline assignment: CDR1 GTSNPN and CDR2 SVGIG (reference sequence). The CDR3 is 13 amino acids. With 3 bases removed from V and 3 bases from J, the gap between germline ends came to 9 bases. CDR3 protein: CAWSWGANQPQHF. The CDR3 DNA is TGTGCCTGGAGCTGGGGGGCCAATCAGCCCCAGCATTTT. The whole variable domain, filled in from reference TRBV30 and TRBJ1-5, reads SQTIHQWPATLVQPVGSPLSLECTVEGTSNPNLYWYRQAAGRGLQLLFYSVGIGQISSEVPQNLSASRPQDRQFILSSKKLLLSDSGFYLCAWSWGANQPQHFGDGTRLSIL.

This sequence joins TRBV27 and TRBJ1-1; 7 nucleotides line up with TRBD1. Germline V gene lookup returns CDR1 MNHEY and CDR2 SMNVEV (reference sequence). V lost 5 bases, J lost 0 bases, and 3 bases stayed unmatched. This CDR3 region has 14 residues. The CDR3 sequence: CASSMTGLNTEAFF. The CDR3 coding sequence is TGTGCCAGCAGTATGACAGGGTTGAACACTGAAGCTTTCTTT.

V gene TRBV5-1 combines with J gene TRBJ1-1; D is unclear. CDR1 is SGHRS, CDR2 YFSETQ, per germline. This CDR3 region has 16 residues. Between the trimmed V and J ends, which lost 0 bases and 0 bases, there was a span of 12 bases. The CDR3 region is CASSLGHLLMNTEAFF. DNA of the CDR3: TGCGCCAGCAGCTTGGGACACCTACTTATGAACACTGAAGCTTTCTTT. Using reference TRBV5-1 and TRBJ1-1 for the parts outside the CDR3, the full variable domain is KAGVTQTPRYLIKTRGQQVTLSCSPISGHRSVSWYQQTPGQGLQFLFEYFSETQRNKGNFPGRFSGRQFSNSRSEMNVSTLELGDSALYLCASSLGHLLMNTEAFFGQGTRLTVV.

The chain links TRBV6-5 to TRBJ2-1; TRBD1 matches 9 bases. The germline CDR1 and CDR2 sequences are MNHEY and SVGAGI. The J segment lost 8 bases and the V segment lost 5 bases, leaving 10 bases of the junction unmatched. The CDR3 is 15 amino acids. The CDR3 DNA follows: TGTGCCAGCAGTCATAACAGGGGGCGTTTCGATGAGCAGTTCTTC. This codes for CASSHNRGRFDEQFF.

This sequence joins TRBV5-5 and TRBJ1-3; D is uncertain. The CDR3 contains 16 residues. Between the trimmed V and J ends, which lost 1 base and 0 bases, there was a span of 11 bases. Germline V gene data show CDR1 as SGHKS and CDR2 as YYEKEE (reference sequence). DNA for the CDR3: TGTGCCAGCAGCTTGTCTACAAGCCTCTCTGGAAACACCATATATTTT. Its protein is CASSLSTSLSGNTIYF.

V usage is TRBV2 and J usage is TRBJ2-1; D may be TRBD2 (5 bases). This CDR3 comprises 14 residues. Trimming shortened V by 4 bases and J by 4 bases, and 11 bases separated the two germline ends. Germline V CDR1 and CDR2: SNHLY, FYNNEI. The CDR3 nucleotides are TGTGCCAGCAGTGTTCTAGCCCTATACAATGAGCAGTTCTTC. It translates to CASSVLALYNEQFF.

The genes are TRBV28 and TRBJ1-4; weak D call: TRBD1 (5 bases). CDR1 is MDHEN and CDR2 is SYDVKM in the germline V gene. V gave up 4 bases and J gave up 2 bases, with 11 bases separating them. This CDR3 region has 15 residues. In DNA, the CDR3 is TGTGCCAGCAGTTCGGACGGGGGGACTAATGAAAAACTGTTTTTT. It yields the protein CASSSDGGTNEKLFF.

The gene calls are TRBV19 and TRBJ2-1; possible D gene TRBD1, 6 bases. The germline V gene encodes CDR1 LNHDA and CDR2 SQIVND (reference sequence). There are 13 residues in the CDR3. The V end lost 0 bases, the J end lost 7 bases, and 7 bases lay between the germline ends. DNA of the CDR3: TGTGCCAGTAGTATAGAGAGGGGGAATGAGCAGTTCTTC. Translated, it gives CASSIERGNEQFF.

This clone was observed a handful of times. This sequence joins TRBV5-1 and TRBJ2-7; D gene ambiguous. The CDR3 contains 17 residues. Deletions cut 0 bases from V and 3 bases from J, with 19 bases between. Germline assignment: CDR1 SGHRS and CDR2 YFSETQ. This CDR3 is CASSLEFSDRILYEQYF. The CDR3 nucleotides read TGCGCCAGCAGCTTGGAGTTCAGCGACCGAATTCTCTACGAGCAGTACTTC.

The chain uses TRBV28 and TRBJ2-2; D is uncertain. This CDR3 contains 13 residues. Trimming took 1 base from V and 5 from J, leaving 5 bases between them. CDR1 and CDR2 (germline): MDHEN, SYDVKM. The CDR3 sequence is CASSLLRTGELFF. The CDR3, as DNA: TGTGCCAGCAGTTTATTGCGAACCGGGGAGCTGTTTTTT.

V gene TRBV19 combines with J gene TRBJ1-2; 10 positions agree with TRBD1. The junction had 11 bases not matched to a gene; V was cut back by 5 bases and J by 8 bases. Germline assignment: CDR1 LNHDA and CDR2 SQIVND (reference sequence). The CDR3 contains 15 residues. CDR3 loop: CASSFGTGDGSGYTF. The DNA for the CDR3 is TGTGCCAGTAGTTTTGGGACAGGGGACGGAAGCGGCTACACCTTC.

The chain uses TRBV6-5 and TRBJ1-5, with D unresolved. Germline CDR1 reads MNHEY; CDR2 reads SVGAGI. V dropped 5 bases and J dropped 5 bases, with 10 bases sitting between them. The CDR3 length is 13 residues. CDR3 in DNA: TGTGCCAGCAGTCGGCGCGGGGATCAGCCCCAGCATTTT. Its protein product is CASSRRGDQPQHF.

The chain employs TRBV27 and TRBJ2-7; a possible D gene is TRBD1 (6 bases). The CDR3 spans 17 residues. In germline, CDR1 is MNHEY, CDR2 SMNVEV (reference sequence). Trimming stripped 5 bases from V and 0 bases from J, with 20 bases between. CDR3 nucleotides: TGTGCCAGCAGTATATTGTCCGTTGGACAGACCTCCTACGAGCAGTACTTC. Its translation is CASSILSVGQTSYEQYF.

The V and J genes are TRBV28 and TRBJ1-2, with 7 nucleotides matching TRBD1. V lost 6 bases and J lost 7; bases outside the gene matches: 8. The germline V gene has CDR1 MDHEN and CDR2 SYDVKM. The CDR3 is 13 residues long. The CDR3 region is CASRPDRVGGYTF. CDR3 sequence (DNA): TGTGCCAGCAGACCCGACAGGGTCGGTGGCTACACCTTC.

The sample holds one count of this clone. The CDR3 is CASSRTGTSNQPQHF. DNA of the CDR3: TGTGCCAGCAGCCGGACAGGGACTAGCAATCAGCCCCAGCATTTT. The chain carries TRBV5-6 and TRBJ1-5; 8 positions agree with TRBD1. Germline lookup yields CDR1 SGHDT and CDR2 YYEEEE. The V and J ends lost 4 bases and 0 bases, in that order; junction bases with no gene match: 3. The CDR3 extends over 15 amino acids.

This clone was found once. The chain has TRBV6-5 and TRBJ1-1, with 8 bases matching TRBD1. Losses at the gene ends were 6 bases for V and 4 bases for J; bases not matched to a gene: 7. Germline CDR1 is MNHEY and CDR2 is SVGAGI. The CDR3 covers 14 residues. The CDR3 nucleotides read TGTGCCAGCAGACCTTCCGGGACAGGCACTGAAGCTTTCTTT. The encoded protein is CASRPSGTGTEAFF.

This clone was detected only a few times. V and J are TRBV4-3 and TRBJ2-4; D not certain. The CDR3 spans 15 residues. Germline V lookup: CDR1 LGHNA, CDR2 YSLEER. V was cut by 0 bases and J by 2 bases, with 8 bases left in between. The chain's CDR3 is CASSQDVGSKNIQYF. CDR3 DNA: TGCGCCAGCAGCCAAGACGTAGGGTCCAAAAACATTCAGTACTTC.

The CDR3 sequence is CASSEFPLTSGVYNEQFF. In DNA, the CDR3 is TGTGCCAGCAGTGAATTCCCCCTTACTAGCGGGGTATACAATGAGCAGTTCTTC. The chain is built from TRBV25-1 and TRBJ2-1; 10 bases align to TRBD2. The CDR3 has 18 amino acids. Germline V gene sequence: CDR1 MGHDK, CDR2 SYGVNS. V dropped 1 base and J dropped 4; count of bases not matched to a gene: 10.

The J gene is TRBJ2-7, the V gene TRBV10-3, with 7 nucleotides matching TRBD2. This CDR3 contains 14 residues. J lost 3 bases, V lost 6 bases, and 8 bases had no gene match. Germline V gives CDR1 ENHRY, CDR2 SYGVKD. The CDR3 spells CAIRGDTSDYEQYF. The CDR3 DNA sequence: TGTGCCATCAGAGGGGATACTAGCGACTACGAGCAGTACTTC.

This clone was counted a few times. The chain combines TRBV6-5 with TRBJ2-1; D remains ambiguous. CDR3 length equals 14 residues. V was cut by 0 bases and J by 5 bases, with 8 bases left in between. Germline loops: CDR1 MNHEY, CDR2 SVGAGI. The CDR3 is CASSYSAEDNEQFF. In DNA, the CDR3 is TGTGCCAGCAGTTACTCTGCGGAAGACAATGAGCAGTTCTTC.